What follows is one TCR beta chain and its context. This entry belongs to a study of blood T cell repertoires in COVID-19. Study details: Acute-phase and convalescent COVID-19 samples originated in the United States, Italy and Spain. Nucleic acid was either cDNA or gDNA, and it came from T cells, B-cell-depleted T cells, or PBMCs.

The germline V gene has CDR1 SGHVS and CDR2 FQNEAQ. The ends were cut back, 2 bases at V and 0 bases at J, with 14 bases in the middle. CDR3 length equals 16 residues. In the original processing: Using reference gene primer amplification, nucleated cell counts were estimated. Some clones are missing from TCRdb's copy, which holds only in-frame ones; the method was immunoSEQ multiplex PCR. The DNA was the basis for D and trimming; V, J and clone size are from that table. Of over 120,000 clones in the sample, around 88% were seen once. V gene TRBV7-8 combines with J gene TRBJ2-7; tentatively, D is TRBD2 (5 bases). The sequenced sample consisted of peripheral blood. The receptor's source is a man aged 55-75 years with active or convalescent COVID-19. The CDR3 loop reads CASSLSGSGFSYEQYF. The CDR3 DNA reads TGTGCCAGCAGCTTATCGGGTTCGGGATTCTCCTACGAGCAGTACTTC.